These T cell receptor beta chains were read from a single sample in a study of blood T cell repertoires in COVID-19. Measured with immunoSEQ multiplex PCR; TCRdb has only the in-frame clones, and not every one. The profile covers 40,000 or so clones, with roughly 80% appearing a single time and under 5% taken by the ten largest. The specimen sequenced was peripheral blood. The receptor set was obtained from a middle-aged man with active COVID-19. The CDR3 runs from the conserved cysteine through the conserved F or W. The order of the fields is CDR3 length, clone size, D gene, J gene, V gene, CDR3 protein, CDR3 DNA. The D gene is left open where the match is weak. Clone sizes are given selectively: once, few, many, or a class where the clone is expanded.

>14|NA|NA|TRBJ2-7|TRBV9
CASSVGGFSYEQYF
TGTGCCAGCAGCGTAGGAGGTTTCTCCTACGAGCAGTACTTC
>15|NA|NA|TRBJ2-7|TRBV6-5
CASSYRTDSGYEQYF
TGTGCCAGCAGTTACCGAACGGACAGCGGATACGAGCAGTACTTC
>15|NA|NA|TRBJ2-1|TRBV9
CASSGGDWSYNEQFF
TGTGCCAGCAGCGGGGGGGATTGGTCCTACAATGAGCAGTTCTTC
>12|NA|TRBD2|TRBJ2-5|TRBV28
CATTDWGGTQYF
TGTGCCACTACGGACTGGGGGGGGACCCAGTACTTC
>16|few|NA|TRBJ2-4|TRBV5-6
CASSSPGNLAKNIQYF
TGTGCCAGCAGCTCCCCAGGGAATCTAGCCAAAAACATTCAGTACTTC
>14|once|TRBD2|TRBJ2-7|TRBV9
CASSLSGGSYEQYF
TGTGCCAGCAGCCTCAGCGGGGGGTCCTACGAGCAGTACTTC
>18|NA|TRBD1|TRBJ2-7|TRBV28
CASSFDHLVGTGEWEQYF
TGTGCCAGCAGTTTTGATCATCTTGTCGGGACAGGGGAATGGGAGCAGTACTTC
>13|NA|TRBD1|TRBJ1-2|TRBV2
CASRGTGVNGYTF
TGTGCCAGCAGAGGGACAGGGGTGAATGGCTACACCTTC
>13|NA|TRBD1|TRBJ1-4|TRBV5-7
CASSLTGGEKLFF
TGTGCCAGCAGCTTGACAGGGGGGGAAAAACTGTTTTTT
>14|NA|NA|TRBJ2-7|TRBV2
CASTPGVATYEQYF
TGTGCCAGCACCCCCGGGGTAGCGACCTACGAGCAGTACTTC
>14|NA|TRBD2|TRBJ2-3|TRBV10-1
CASRPGGFTDTQYF
TGCGCCAGCCGGCCGGGGGGTTTCACAGATACGCAGTATTTT
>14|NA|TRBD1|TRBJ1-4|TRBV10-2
CASSSTGGYEKLFF
TGCGCCAGCAGTTCGACAGGGGGCTATGAAAAACTGTTTTTT
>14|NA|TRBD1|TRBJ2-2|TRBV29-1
CSVIGTGTGGELFF
TGCAGCGTAATAGGGACAGGGACCGGCGGGGAGCTGTTTTTT
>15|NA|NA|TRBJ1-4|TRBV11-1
CASSLVGSSGEKLFF
TGTGCCAGCAGCTTAGTCGGCTCCTCGGGGGAGAAACTGTTTTTT
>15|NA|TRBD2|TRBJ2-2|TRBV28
CASTHGGVGTGELFF
TGTGCCAGCACCCACGGGGGGGTCGGCACCGGGGAGCTGTTTTTT
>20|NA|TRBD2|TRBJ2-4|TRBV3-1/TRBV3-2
CASSGTSGGPGGLAKNIQYF
TGTGCCAGCAGTGGGACTAGCGGGGGGCCCGGTGGACTAGCCAAAAACATTCAGTACTTC
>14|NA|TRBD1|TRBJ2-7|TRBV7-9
CASSPGTGVYEQYF
TGTGCCAGCAGCCCCGGGACAGGGGTATACGAGCAGTACTTC
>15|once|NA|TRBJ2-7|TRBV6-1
CASSEGGLQTDEQYF
TGTGCCAGCAGTGAGGGAGGTCTCCAGACGGACGAGCAGTACTTC
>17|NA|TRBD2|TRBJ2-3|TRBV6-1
CASSARTSGPSTDTQYF
TGTGCCAGCAGTGCCAGGACTAGCGGACCTAGCACAGATACGCAGTATTTT
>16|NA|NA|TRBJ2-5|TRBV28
CASSSPTNGVLETQYF
TGTGCCAGCAGTTCACCTACCAATGGAGTTTTGGAGACCCAGTACTTC
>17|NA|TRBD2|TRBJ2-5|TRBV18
CASSHQIQRGDQETQYF
TGTGCCAGCTCCCACCAGATCCAGCGGGGGGACCAAGAGACCCAGTACTTC
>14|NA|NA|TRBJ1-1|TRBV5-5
CASRRDPGGTEAFF
TGTGCCAGCAGACGGGACCCGGGGGGTACTGAAGCTTTCTTT
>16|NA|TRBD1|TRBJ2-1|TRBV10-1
CASSNKPGQGYNEQFF
TGCGCCAGCAGCAATAAACCGGGACAGGGTTACAATGAGCAGTTCTTC
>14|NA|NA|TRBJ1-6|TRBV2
CASSRGSNNSPLHF
TGTGCCAGCAGTAGGGGGAGCAATAATTCACCCCTCCACTTT
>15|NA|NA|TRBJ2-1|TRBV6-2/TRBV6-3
CASSYRDWDYNEQFF
TGTGCCAGCAGTTATCGGGATTGGGACTACAATGAGCAGTTCTTC
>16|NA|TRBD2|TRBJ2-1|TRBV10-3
CAISEPTSGGYNEQFF
TGTGCCATCAGTGAGCCGACTAGCGGAGGCTACAATGAGCAGTTCTTC
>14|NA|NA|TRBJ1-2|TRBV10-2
CASTYGGNSYGYTF
TGCGCCAGCACCTACGGGGGGAATAGCTATGGCTACACCTTC
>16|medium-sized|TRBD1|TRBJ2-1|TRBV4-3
CASSQVGGTGGNEQFF
TGCGCCAGCAGCCAAGTGGGTGGGACAGGGGGAAATGAGCAGTTCTTC